The entry that follows covers one TCR beta chain sequence. Its antigen is still unknown. The record originates from a study of shared clonotypes between healthy human individuals. Study-wide points: It was only blood that was sampled, and tissue repertoires likely differ. What naive subsets generally showed was a larger estimated richness than memory subsets showed.

Genomic DNA of each subset was evenly split across several immunoSEQ plates. Generated by immunoSEQ multiplex PCR, the TCRdb table keeps only in-frame clones and is missing some. The sample has millions of clones, over 85% seen once; the top ten hold over 0.12%. The sequenced material came from naive CD4+ T cells sorted from blood. Subset here: CD45RA+ positively selected. The TCR sequence derives from a man aged 18 to 30 in good health.

CDR3 coding DNA: TGTGCCAGCAGCTTGAGGCAGGCGGACGAGCAGTACTTC. It specifies CASSLRQADEQYF. This chain connects TRBV5-6 to TRBJ2-7; D unclear. Between the trimmed V and J ends, which lost 1 base and 5 bases, there was a span of 10 bases. CDR3 length: 13 residues. Germline CDR1 is SGHDT and CDR2 is YYEEEE. The full variable domain, rest sourced from reference TRBV5-6 and TRBJ2-7, is DAGVTQSPTHLIKTRGQQVTLRCSPKSGHDTVSWYQQALGQGPQFIFQYYEEEERQRGNFPDRFSGHQFPNYSSELNVNALLLGDSALYLCASSLRQADEQYFGPGTRLTVT.